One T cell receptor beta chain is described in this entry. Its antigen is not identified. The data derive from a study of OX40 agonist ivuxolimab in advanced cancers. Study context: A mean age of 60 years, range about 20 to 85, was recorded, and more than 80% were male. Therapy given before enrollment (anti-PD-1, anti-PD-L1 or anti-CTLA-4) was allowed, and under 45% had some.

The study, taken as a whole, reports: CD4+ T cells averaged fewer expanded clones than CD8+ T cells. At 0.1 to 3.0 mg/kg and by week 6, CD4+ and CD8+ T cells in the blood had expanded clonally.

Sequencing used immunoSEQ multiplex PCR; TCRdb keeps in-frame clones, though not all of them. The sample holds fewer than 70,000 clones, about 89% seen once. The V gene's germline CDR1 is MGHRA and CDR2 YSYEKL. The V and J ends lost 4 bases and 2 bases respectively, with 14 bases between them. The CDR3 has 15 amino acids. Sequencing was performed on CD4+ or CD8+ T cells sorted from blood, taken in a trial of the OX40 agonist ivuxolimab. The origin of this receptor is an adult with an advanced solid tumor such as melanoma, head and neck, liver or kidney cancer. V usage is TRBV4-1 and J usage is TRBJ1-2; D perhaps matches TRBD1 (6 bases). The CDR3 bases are TGCGCCAGCAGCCCCGAGGGGGGCGCCAACTATGGCTACACCTTC. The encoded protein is CASSPEGGANYGYTF.